The TCR beta chain described here comes from a study of beta chain features in type 1 diabetes. Expressed TCRB transcripts got sequenced, as all isolated RNA was reverse transcribed. TCRdb's copy holds only in-frame clones and misses some; the assay was immunoSEQ multiplex PCR. This sample has 350,000 to 450,000 clones, with roughly 13% found just once. CD4+ naive, central memory, regulatory and stem cell-like memory cells were sorted via CD45RO/CCR7/CD25/CD127/CD95/CD27. Germline lookup yields CDR1 SEHNR and CDR2 FQNEAQ (reference sequence). The CDR3 runs 12 residues. With 6 bases clipped from V and 13 bases from J, the junction kept 7 bases outside the gene matches.

The chain has TRBV7-9 and TRBJ2-1; 9 nucleotides line up with TRBD2. Sequenced: naive CD4+ T cells from blood. The receptor's source is a man between 25 and 39 years old in good health. This chain's CDR3 is CASSSPLAGQFF. The CDR3, as DNA: TGTGCCAGCAGTTCCCCGCTAGCGGGACAGTTCTTC.